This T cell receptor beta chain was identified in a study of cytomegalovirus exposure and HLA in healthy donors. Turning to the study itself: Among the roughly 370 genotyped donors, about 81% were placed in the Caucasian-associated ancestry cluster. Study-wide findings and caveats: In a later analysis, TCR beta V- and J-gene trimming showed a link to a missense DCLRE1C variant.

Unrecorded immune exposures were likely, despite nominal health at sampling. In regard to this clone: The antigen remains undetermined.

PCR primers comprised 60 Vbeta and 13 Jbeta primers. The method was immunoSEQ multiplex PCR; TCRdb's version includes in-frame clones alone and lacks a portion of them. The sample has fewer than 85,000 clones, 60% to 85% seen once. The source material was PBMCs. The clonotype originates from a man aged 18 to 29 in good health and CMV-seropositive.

CDR3 protein: CASSQVRSNQPQHF. For the CDR3, the DNA is TGCGCCAGCAGCCAAGTTCGGAGCAATCAGCCCCAGCATTTT. The rearrangement links TRBV4-1 to TRBJ1-5; D gene unclear. Germline CDR1 reads MGHRA; CDR2 reads YSYEKL. The V and J ends lost 1 base and 1 base respectively, with 5 bases between them. The CDR3 covers 14 residues.